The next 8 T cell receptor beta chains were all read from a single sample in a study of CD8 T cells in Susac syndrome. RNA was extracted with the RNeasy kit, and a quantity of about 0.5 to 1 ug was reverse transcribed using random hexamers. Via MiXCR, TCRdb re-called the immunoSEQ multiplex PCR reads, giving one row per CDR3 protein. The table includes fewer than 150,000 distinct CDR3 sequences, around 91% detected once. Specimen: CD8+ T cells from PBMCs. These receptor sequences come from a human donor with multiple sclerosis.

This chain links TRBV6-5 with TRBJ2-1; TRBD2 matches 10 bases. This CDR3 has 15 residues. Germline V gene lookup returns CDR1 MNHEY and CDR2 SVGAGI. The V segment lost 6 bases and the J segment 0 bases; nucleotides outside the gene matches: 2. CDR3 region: CASRPSGGSYNEQFF. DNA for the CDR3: TGTGCCAGCAGACCTAGCGGGGGCTCCTACAATGAGCAGTTCTTC.

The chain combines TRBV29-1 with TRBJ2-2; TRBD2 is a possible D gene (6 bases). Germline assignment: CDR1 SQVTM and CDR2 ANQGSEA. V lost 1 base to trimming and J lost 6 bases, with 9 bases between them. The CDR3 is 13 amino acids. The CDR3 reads CSVEVRLAGELFF. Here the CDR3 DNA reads TGCAGCGTTGAAGTCCGACTAGCCGGGGAGCTGTTTTTT.

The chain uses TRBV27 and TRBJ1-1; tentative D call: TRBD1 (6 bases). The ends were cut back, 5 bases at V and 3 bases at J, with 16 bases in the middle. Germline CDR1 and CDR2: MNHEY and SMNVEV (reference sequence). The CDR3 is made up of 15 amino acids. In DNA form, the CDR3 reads TGTGCCAGCAGTGCCGGGGGGCTGATGGACACTGAAGCTTTCTTT. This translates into CASSAGGLMDTEAFF.

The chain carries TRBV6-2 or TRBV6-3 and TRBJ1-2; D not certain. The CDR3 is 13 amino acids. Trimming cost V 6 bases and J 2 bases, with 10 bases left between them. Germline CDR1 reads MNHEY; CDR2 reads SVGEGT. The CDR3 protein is CASSPSDNYGYTF. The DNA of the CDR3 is TGTGCCAGCAGCCCGAGTGACAACTATGGCTACACCTTC.

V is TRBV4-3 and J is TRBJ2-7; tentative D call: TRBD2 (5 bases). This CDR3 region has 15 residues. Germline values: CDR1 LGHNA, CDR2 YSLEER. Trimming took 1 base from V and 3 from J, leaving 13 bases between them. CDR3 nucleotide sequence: TGCGCCAGCAGCCAAGTAGCCAGCGGTCTCTACGAGCAGTACTTC. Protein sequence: CASSQVASGLYEQYF.

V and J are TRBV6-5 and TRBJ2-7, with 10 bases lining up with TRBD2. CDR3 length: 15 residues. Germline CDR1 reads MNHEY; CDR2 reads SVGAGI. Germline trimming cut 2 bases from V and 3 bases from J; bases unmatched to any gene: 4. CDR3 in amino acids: CASSYGTSEFYEQYF. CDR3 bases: TGTGCCAGCAGTTACGGGACTAGCGAATTCTACGAGCAGTACTTC.

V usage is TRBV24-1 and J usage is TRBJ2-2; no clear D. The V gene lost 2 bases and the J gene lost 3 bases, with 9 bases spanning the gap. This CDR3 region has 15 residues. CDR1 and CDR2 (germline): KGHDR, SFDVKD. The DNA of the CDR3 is TGTGCCACCAGTGATTACGCAGACTACACCGGGGAGCTGTTTTTT. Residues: CATSDYADYTGELFF.

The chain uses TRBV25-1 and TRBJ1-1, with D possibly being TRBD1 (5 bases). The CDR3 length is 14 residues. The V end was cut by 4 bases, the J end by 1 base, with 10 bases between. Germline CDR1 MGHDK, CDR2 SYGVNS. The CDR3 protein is CASSVKGSNTEAFF. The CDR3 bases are TGTGCCAGCAGTGTGAAGGGGTCGAACACTGAAGCTTTCTTT.